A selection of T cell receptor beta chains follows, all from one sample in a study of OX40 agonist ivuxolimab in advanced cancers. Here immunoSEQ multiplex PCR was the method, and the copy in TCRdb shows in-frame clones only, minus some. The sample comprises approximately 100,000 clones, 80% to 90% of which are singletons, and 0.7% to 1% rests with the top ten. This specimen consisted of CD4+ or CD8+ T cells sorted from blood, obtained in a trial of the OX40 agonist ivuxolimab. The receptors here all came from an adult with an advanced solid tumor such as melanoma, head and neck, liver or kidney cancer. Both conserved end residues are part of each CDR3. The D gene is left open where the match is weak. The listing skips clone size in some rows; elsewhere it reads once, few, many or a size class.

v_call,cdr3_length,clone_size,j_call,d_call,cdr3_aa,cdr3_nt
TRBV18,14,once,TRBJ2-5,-,CASSPPKPLETQYF,TGTGCCAGCTCACCACCGAAGCCCCTGGAGACCCAGTACTTC
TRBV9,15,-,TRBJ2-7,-,CASSPTSQDPYEQYF,TGTGCCAGCAGCCCCACCTCGCAGGACCCCTACGAGCAGTACTTC
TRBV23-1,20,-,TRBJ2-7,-,CASSQGAKGVEGSTSYEQYF,TGCGCCAGCAGTCAAGGGGCCAAAGGGGTCGAAGGTTCCACCTCCTACGAGCAGTACTTC
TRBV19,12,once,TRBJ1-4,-,CASTRGREKLFF,TGTGCCAGTACGAGAGGGCGGGAAAAACTGTTTTTT
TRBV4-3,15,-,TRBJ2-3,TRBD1,CASSQEGQVSNTQYF,TGCGCCAGCAGCCAGGAAGGACAGGTATCGAATACGCAGTATTTT
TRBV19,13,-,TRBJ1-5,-,CASSLDSNQPQHF,TGTGCCAGTAGTCTGGACAGCAATCAGCCCCAGCATTTT
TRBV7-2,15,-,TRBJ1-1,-,CASSTPGGLNTEAFF,TGTGCCAGCAGCACCCCGGGGGGGCTGAACACTGAAGCTTTCTTT
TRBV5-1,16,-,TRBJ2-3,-,CASSLGAGLGTDTQYF,TGCGCCAGCAGCTTGGGGGCAGGGTTAGGTACAGATACGCAGTATTTT
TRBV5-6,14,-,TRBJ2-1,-,CASSIDFSYNEQFF,TGTGCCAGCAGTATAGACTTTTCGTACAATGAGCAGTTCTTC
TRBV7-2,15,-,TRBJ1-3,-,CASSFLDPGNAPIYF,TGTGCCAGCAGCTTTTTGGACCCCGGGAATGCTCCCATATATTTT
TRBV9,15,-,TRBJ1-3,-,CASSESGRSGNTIYF,TGTGCCAGCAGTGAGTCGGGGCGCTCTGGAAACACCATATATTTT
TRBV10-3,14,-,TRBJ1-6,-,CATSGGGWNSPLHF,TGTGCCACCTCGGGAGGGGGGTGGAATTCACCCCTCCACTTT
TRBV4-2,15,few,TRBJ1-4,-,CASSQGSRVNEKLFF,TGTGCCAGCAGCCAAGGAAGCCGGGTTAATGAAAAACTGTTTTTT
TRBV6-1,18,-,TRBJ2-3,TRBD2,CASSERAGGHRNTDTQYF,TGTGCCAGCAGTGAGAGAGCGGGGGGCCACAGGAACACAGATACGCAGTATTTT
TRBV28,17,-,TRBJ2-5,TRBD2,CASSSAGVGRVQETQYF,TGTGCCAGCAGTTCCGCGGGAGTGGGGCGGGTCCAAGAGACCCAGTACTTC
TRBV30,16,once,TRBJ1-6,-,CAWNDDRTLYNSPLHF,TGTGCCTGGAATGACGACAGAACCCTGTATAATTCACCCCTCCACTTT
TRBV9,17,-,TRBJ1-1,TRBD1,CASTRQGTSSANTEAFF,TGTGCCAGCACCCGACAGGGGACGTCATCAGCGAACACTGAAGCTTTCTTT
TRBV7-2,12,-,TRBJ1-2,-,CASSGQGYGYTF,TGTGCCAGCAGCGGGCAGGGGTATGGCTACACCTTC
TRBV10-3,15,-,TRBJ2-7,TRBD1,CAISSRTGGSYEQYF,TGTGCCATCAGTAGCAGGACAGGGGGGTCCTACGAGCAGTACTTC
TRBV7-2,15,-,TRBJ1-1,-,CASSFQVGAGTEAFF,TGTGCCAGCAGCTTTCAAGTGGGGGCCGGCACTGAAGCTTTCTTT
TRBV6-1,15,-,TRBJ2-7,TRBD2,CATTKSSGGSYEQYF,TGTGCCACCACCAAATCTAGCGGGGGCTCCTACGAGCAGTACTTC
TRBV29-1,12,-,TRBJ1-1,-,CSGRTVNTEAFF,TGCAGCGGACGGACAGTCAACACTGAAGCTTTCTTT
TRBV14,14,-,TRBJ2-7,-,CASSPRQVGYEQYF,TGTGCCAGCAGCCCTCGCCAGGTAGGCTACGAGCAGTACTTC
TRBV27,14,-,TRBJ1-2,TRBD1,CASSSRTGVAGYTF,TGTGCCAGCAGTTCTAGGACAGGGGTCGCTGGCTACACCTTC
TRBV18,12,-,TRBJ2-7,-,CASSPMRGEQYF,TGTGCCAGCTCACCAATGCGGGGCGAGCAGTACTTC
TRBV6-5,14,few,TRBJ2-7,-,CASSPRTGAYEQYF,TGTGCCAGCAGCCCTCGGACTGGCGCCTACGAGCAGTACTTC
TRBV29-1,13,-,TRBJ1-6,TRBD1,CSVKQGVDSPLHF,TGCAGCGTTAAACAGGGGGTAGATTCACCCCTCCACTTT
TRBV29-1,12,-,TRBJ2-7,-,CSVDKGAYEQYF,TGCAGCGTTGACAAGGGGGCCTACGAGCAGTACTTC
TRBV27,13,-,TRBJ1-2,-,CASSFQANYGYTF,TGTGCCAGCAGTTTTCAGGCAAACTATGGCTACACCTTC
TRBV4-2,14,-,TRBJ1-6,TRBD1,CASSQGDRESPLHF,TGTGCCAGCAGCCAAGGGGACAGAGAATCACCCCTCCACTTT
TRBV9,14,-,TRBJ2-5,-,CASSRVRLGETQYF,TGTGCCAGCAGCCGGGTCCGGCTGGGAGAGACCCAGTACTTC
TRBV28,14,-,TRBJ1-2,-,CASTPQDGSYGYTF,TGTGCCAGCACACCCCAAGACGGATCCTATGGCTACACCTTC
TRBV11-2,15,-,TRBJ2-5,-,CASSLDLNPRETQYF,TGTGCCAGCAGCTTGGACCTTAATCCAAGAGAGACCCAGTACTTC
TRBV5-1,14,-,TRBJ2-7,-,CASSLVVGSYEQYF,TGCGCCAGCAGCCTCGTTGTGGGCTCCTACGAGCAGTACTTC
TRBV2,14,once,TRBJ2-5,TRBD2,CASSAIREGETQYF,TGTGCCAGCAGTGCCATCAGGGAGGGAGAGACCCAGTACTTC
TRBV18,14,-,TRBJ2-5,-,CASRVFDRQETQYF,TGTGCCAGCCGAGTTTTTGACCGTCAAGAGACCCAGTACTTC
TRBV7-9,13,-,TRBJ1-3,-,CASSLDTGNTIYF,TGTGCCAGCAGCTTAGACACCGGAAACACCATATATTTT
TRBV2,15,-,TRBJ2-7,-,CASSDATGRTYEQYF,TGTGCCAGCAGTGATGCTACTGGACGGACCTACGAGCAGTACTTC
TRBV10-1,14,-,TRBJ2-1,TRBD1,CASSGTGAYNEQFF,TGCGCCAGCAGCGGGACAGGGGCCTACAATGAGCAGTTCTTC
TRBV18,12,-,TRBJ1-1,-,CASSPYATEAFF,TGTGCCAGCTCACCGTATGCTACAGAAGCTTTCTTT
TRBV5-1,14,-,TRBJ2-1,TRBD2,CASSYSGSYNEQFF,TGCGCCAGCAGCTATAGCGGGAGTTACAATGAGCAGTTCTTC
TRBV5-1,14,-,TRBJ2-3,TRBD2,CASRSGGAGDTQYF,TGCGCCAGCAGGAGCGGGGGGGCCGGGGATACGCAGTATTTT
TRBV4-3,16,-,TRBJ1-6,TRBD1,CASSQDRDREDSPLHF,TGCGCCAGCAGCCAAGATCGGGACAGGGAGGATTCACCCCTCCACTTT
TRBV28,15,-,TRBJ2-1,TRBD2,CASSFMTSGVMKQFF,TGTGCCAGCAGTTTCATGACTAGCGGGGTGATGAAGCAGTTCTTC
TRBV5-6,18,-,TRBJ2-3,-,CASSLWLRDQTSTDTQYF,TGTGCCAGCAGCTTGTGGCTGAGGGATCAAACTAGCACAGATACGCAGTATTTT